The present entry profiles one T cell receptor beta chain with its context. Only one count was recorded for this clone. It lacks a known antigen. One base away there is no much larger clone; base qualities are not given. These data originate in a study of blood T cell repertoires in COVID-19 (TCRdb year 2020). With respect to the entire study: The collaborator samples originated in the United States, Italy and Spain and spanned the acute and convalescent phases of COVID-19. The prospective study material was composed of cDNA or gDNA derived from T cells, B-cell-depleted T cells, or PBMCs. Subjects who had been exposed to COVID-19, were actively infected with it, or had recovered from it provided the deeply sampled blood TCRbeta repertoires that made up the dataset. The repertoires were released in a freely available public database intended as a resource for research on the immune response to SARS-CoV-2. The samples were drawn from the first 160 participants of the ongoing ImmuneRACE study and from some 1,300 subjects provided by 6 global collaborators. A de-identified subject ID, COVID-19 status, age in years and sex were almost always included in the sample metadata. Where HLA class I and class II types were available, the types were taken from metadata supplied by the sample provider, not from assay-based typing.

Another Seattle source contributed samples from volunteer blood donors who had recovered from COVID-19. Each collaborating institution followed its own protocols to collect whole blood in K2EDTA tubes. Collaborator samples were shipped for TCRbeta analysis as frozen whole blood, isolated PBMCs, or DNA extracted from either sample type. The research as a whole found: The amount of clinical and demographic metadata varied by source and participant and was provided uncurated.

The CDR3 measures 16 amino acids from cysteine to phenylalanine. Only the CDR3 DNA stays, 48 bases, in frame from base 1. V is reduced by 4 bases and J by 0 bases, leaving a spacing of 13 bases between them. The germline V gene encodes CDR1 MNHEY and CDR2 SVGEGT. TCRbeta CDR3 regions were amplified from genomic DNA by means of the immunoSEQ Assay, a bias-controlled multiplex PCR. The paper's data handling went like this. The number of nucleated cells in each sample was estimated from the amplification of reference gene primers within the assay. To quantify the absolute abundance of each unique TCRbeta CDR3 rearrangement, sequence reads were collapsed and filtered. For each sample, productive Simpson clonality was calculated as the square root of Simpson's diversity index over productive rearrangements. In its TCRdb copy, this immuneACCESS table keeps in-frame sequences only and misses some clones. Where compared with another copy, unresolved V genes explain less than half of these, and the others have no known cause. For V, J and clone size, that table is used; D and trimming come from the DNA. The sample table contains approximately 250,000 clones; only one count was recorded for approximately 82% of them. Clones ranked in the top ten supply about 2.3% of the sample.

The sequence links TRBV6-2 or TRBV6-3 to TRBJ1-5, with the D gene not confidently named. This TCR was recovered from a man aged 40-50 years who had recovered from COVID-19. What was sequenced was peripheral blood. The DNA sequence follows: TGTGCCAGCAGTTCACGACAAGGTTATAGCAATCAGCCCCAGCATTTT. It encodes CASSSRQGYSNQPQHF.